These 30 T cell receptor beta chains were sequenced from one sample in a study of blood T cell repertoires in COVID-19. Sequencing was performed with immunoSEQ multiplex PCR; in TCRdb, only in-frame clones are kept and a portion is missing. This table holds approximately 150,000 clones, 80% to 90% found once. Sequencing was done on a sample of peripheral blood. The receptors come from a man between 65 and 85 years old with acute or convalescent COVID-19.

The rearrangement links TRBV5-1 to TRBJ2-1, with 9 bases identical to TRBD2. J gave up 2 bases and V 4 bases, and 7 bases lay outside the gene matches. This CDR3 spans 16 amino acids. Germline assignment: CDR1 SGHRS and CDR2 YFSETQ. The CDR3 nucleotides are TGCGCCAGCAGCCCGCAGACTAGCGGAGCCTACAATGAGCAGTTCTTC. It codes for CASSPQTSGAYNEQFF.

The genes are TRBV6-5 and TRBJ1-6; D may be TRBD1 (5 bases). There are 14 residues in the CDR3. Germline-derived CDR1 and CDR2 are MNHEY and SVGAGI. V lost 1 base and J lost 9, with 10 bases in between. The CDR3 bases are TGTGCCAGCAGTTACTTTGGACAACCTTCACCCCTCCACTTT. Amino acids: CASSYFGQPSPLHF.

The chain links TRBV7-3 to TRBJ1-4, with 9 bases fitting TRBD1. CDR3 length equals 15 residues. CDR1 is SGHTA, CDR2 FQGTGA, per germline. Trimming removed 0 bases from V and 8 bases from J; junction bases left unmatched: 4. The DNA of the CDR3 is TGTGCCAGCAGCTTAACGGGACAGGGATACGAAAAACTGTTTTTT. Amino acids: CASSLTGQGYEKLFF.

CDR3 coding DNA: TGTGCCAGCAGCCAAGGGACAACGGACCAGTTCTTC. Amino acids: CASSQGTTDQFF. The chain employs TRBV7-2 and TRBJ2-1; D might be TRBD1 (6 bases). The CDR3 consists of 12 residues. The ends were cut back, 5 bases at V and 13 bases at J, with 15 bases in the middle. From germline, CDR1 is SGHTA and CDR2 FQGNSA.

A few counts support this clone. This sequence joins TRBV5-5 and TRBJ1-2, with TRBD1 matching over 9 bases. V lost 0 bases and J lost 0; bases outside the gene matches: 3. The CDR3 sequence is 16 residues long. Germline lookup yields CDR1 SGHKS and CDR2 YYEKEE (reference sequence). In nucleotides, the CDR3 is TGTGCCAGCAGCTTGGGTGGGACAGGGACTAACTATGGCTACACCTTC. Its protein is CASSLGGTGTNYGYTF.

This clone was counted between two and nine times. This chain uses TRBV19 with TRBJ2-1; the D gene is possibly TRBD2 (6 bases). In germline, CDR1 is LNHDA, CDR2 SQIVND (reference sequence). V lost 1 base, J lost 5 bases, and 18 bases lay in between. The CDR3 spans 17 residues. This CDR3 is CASSIARGGTYHNEQFF. CDR3 DNA: TGTGCCAGTAGTATAGCGCGGGGCGGGACCTACCACAATGAGCAGTTCTTC.

V gene TRBV5-1 combines with J gene TRBJ2-5, with D possibly matching TRBD2 (6 bases). The CDR3 covers 15 residues. Per germline, CDR1 SGHRS and CDR2 YFSETQ. Trimming took 4 bases from V and 3 from J, leaving 16 bases between them. CDR3 in DNA: TGCGCCAGCAGCCCCGCCCGGGAGCGAGAAGAGACCCAGTACTTC. Encoded protein: CASSPAREREETQYF.

The chain links TRBV19 to TRBJ2-3, with D possibly TRBD1 on 7 matching bases. Germline-derived CDR1 and CDR2 are LNHDA and SQIVND (reference sequence). Between the trimmed V and J ends, which lost 3 bases and 3 bases, there was a span of 13 bases. The CDR3 extends over 15 amino acids. The CDR3 reads CASSIGAGGTDTQYF. The CDR3, as DNA: TGTGCCAGTAGTATTGGGGCAGGGGGGACAGATACGCAGTATTTT.

The chain has TRBV27 and TRBJ1-6; 8 bases are shared with TRBD1. There are 13 residues in the CDR3. The V and J ends lost 3 bases and 9 bases, in that order; junction bases with no gene match: 1. Germline V gene lookup returns CDR1 MNHEY and CDR2 SMNVEV (reference sequence). The CDR3 reads CASSLDRVSPLHF. DNA of the CDR3: TGTGCCAGCAGTTTGGACAGGGTTTCACCCCTCCACTTT.

This chain links TRBV19 with TRBJ1-5; D gene unclear. The CDR3 covers 14 residues. The germline CDR1 and CDR2 sequences are LNHDA and SQIVND (reference sequence). The ends were cut back, 6 bases at V and 2 bases at J, with 11 bases in the middle. The CDR3 DNA follows: TGTGCCAGTAGAGTAGTTGGAGGCAATCAGCCCCAGCATTTT. Translated, it gives CASRVVGGNQPQHF.

J is TRBJ1-5 and V is TRBV30; D is uncertain. CDR3 length equals 13 residues. Trimming stripped 2 bases from V and 4 bases from J, with 9 bases between. Germline CDR1 GTSNPN, CDR2 SVGIG (reference sequence). CDR3 region: CAWSPSENQPQHF. The CDR3 DNA reads TGTGCCTGGAGTCCGAGCGAAAATCAGCCCCAGCATTTT.

This clone occurred a few times. The chain employs TRBV7-2 and TRBJ1-2, with D perhaps TRBD1 (5 bases). V lost 4 bases and J lost 7, with 16 bases in between. The CDR3 has 14 residues. The germline V gene encodes CDR1 SGHTA and CDR2 FQGNSA. This CDR3 is CASSSLQGFGGYTF. CDR3 DNA: TGTGCCAGCAGCTCCCTCCAGGGTTTCGGTGGCTACACCTTC. Supplemented by reference TRBV7-2 and TRBJ1-2, the full variable domain reads GAGVSQSPSNKVTEKGKDVELRCDPISGHTALYWYRQSLGQGLEFLIYFQGNSAPDKSGLPSDRFSAERTGGSVSTLTIQRTQQEDSAVYLCASSSLQGFGGYTFGSGTRLTVV.

The chain couples TRBV18 to TRBJ2-2; possibly TRBD1 for D (5 bases). The CDR3 loop spans 17 amino acids. Germline values: CDR1 KGHSH, CDR2 LQKENI. The ends were cut back, 1 base at V and 5 bases at J, with 17 bases in the middle. DNA of the CDR3: TGTGCCAGCTCACCACTCGTGCAGGGCGGACGGACCGGGGAGCTGTTTTTT. As protein: CASSPLVQGGRTGELFF. The full variable domain, rest sourced from reference TRBV18 and TRBJ2-2, is NAGVMQNPRHLVRRRGQEARLRCSPMKGHSHVYWYRQLPEEGLKFMVYLQKENIIDESGMPKERFSAEFPKEGPSILRIQQVVRGDSAAYFCASSPLVQGGRTGELFFGEGSRLTVL.

The DNA of the CDR3 is TGTGCCAGCAGCCAAGTCAGGGCTAGCGGGAGTGGTAATGAGCAGTTCTTC. It is translated as CASSQVRASGSGNEQFF. The J gene is TRBJ2-1, the V gene TRBV3-1 (or the pseudogene TRBV3-2); 10 bases match TRBD2. V shed 1 base, J shed 7 bases, and the junction held 10 bases outside the gene matches. This CDR3 comprises 17 residues. The germline V gene encodes CDR1 LGHDT and CDR2 YNNKEL (reference sequence).

The count of this clone is one. The CDR3 nucleotides read TGTGCCAGCAGCTTGGTTGGCAGGGGGCGCAGGAATGAGCAGTTCTTC. This sequence encodes CASSLVGRGRRNEQFF. J is TRBJ2-1 and V is TRBV5-4; 8 nucleotides match TRBD1. Trimming cost V 0 bases and J 7 bases; bases outside gene matches: 9. The CDR3 loop spans 16 amino acids. Germline values: CDR1 SGHNT, CDR2 YYREEE (reference sequence).

This chain links TRBV9 with TRBJ2-2; 9 nucleotides line up with TRBD1. The CDR3 covers 16 residues. Germline CDR1 is SGDLS and CDR2 is YYNGEE. Trimming at V came to 4 bases and at J to 5 bases, leaving 9 bases not matched to a gene. The CDR3 sequence: CASSPLGQGHTGELFF. The CDR3 nucleotides are TGTGCCAGCAGCCCCCTGGGACAGGGACATACCGGGGAGCTGTTTTTT.

The CDR3 DNA reads as TGTGCCAGCAGTTACTCGAATCAGAACCCAGATACGCAGTATTTT. Protein product: CASSYSNQNPDTQYF. The chain joins TRBV6-6 to TRBJ2-3, with unresolved D. This CDR3 is 15 amino acids long. V was trimmed by 0 bases and J by 4 bases, leaving 11 bases between them. The germline V gene encodes CDR1 MNHNY and CDR2 SVGAGI (reference sequence).

In this sample, this clone turned up a few times. This chain links TRBV7-2 with TRBJ2-7; 9 bases align to TRBD1. Germline V gene data show CDR1 as SGHTA and CDR2 as FQGNSA. The CDR3 is 15 residues long. V gave up 5 bases and J gave up 0 bases; unmatched junction bases: 5. DNA for the CDR3: TGTGCCAGCAGCCTCTCGGGACAGGGCTCCTACGAGCAGTACTTC. It specifies CASSLSGQGSYEQYF.

This clone was counted once. J is TRBJ2-5 and V is TRBV7-2; TRBD1 aligns across 9 bases. Trimming at V came to 3 bases and at J to 5 bases, leaving 4 bases not matched to a gene. The CDR3 consists of 14 residues. Per germline, CDR1 SGHTA and CDR2 FQGNSA. CDR3 nucleotides: TGTGCCAGCAGCTTCACAGGGGGCGGCGAGACCCAGTACTTC. Encoded protein: CASSFTGGGETQYF.

CDR3 region: CASSTSGGAEKLFF. The CDR3, as DNA: TGTGCCAGTAGTACCTCAGGGGGAGCTGAAAAACTGTTTTTT. The rearrangement joins TRBV2 to TRBJ1-4; 7 bases align to TRBD1. The CDR3 contains 14 residues. V lost 9 bases and J lost 7; bases outside the gene matches: 11. CDR1 is SNHLY, CDR2 FYNNEI, per germline.

V is TRBV7-2 and J is TRBJ1-5; D not resolved. The CDR3 has 13 amino acids. V was shortened by 8 bases and J by 5 bases, with 13 bases between the two germline ends. The germline V gene has CDR1 SGHTA and CDR2 FQGNSA. The DNA for the CDR3 is TGTGCCAGCGGCAGACCCGGGGATCAGCCCCAGCATTTT. Its protein is CASGRPGDQPQHF. Complete variable domain (other parts from reference TRBV7-2 and TRBJ1-5): GAGVSQSPSNKVTEKGKDVELRCDPISGHTALYWYRQSLGQGLEFLIYFQGNSAPDKSGLPSDRFSAERTGGSVSTLTIQRTQQEDSAVYLCASGRPGDQPQHFGDGTRLSIL.

About this clone itself: The junction shows a germline mismatch at one end, possibly a read error. The genes are TRBV7-7 and TRBJ2-2, with 8 bases aligning to TRBD2. The CDR3 consists of 16 residues. The germline gives CDR1 SSHAT, CDR2 FNYEAQ (reference sequence). This CDR3 is CASSLVPLAVGGELFF. The CDR3, as DNA: TGTGCTAGCAGCTTAGTCCCACTAGCGGTAGGCGGGGAGCTGTTTTTT.

For the CDR3, the DNA is TGCAGCGTTGAAGGGGAGAAAGGGACCTACGAGCAGTACTTC. Amino acids: CSVEGEKGTYEQYF. The chain couples TRBV29-1 to TRBJ2-7; a possible D gene is TRBD2 (5 bases). Trimming stripped 1 base from V and 2 bases from J, with 12 bases between. The V gene's germline CDR1 is SQVTM and CDR2 ANQGSEA. This CDR3 contains 14 residues.

As to this clone: This same CDR3 is encoded by further DNA sequences in the sample. This chain connects TRBV7-2 to TRBJ1-5, with TRBD1 matching over 7 bases. Trimming took 1 base from V and 5 from J; bases not matched to a gene: 2. The CDR3 length is 14 residues. CDR1 and CDR2 from the germline V gene are SGHTA and FQGNSA. CDR3 sequence (DNA): TGTGCCAGCAGCTTAGAGACAGGGCATCAGCCCCAGCATTTT. The encoded protein is CASSLETGHQPQHF.

The genes are TRBV2 and TRBJ1-5; 7 bases fit TRBD1. With 1 base clipped from V and 0 bases from J, the junction kept 12 bases outside the gene matches. CDR1 is SNHLY and CDR2 is FYNNEI in the germline V gene. The CDR3 is 19 amino acids. CDR3 region: CASSEEGVTGPYSNQPQHF. For the CDR3, the DNA is TGTGCCAGCAGTGAAGAGGGTGTGACAGGGCCCTATAGCAATCAGCCCCAGCATTTT.

The chain combines TRBV7-8 with TRBJ2-1; D is possibly TRBD2 (6 bases). The V and J ends lost 5 bases and 8 bases respectively, with 19 bases between them. CDR3 length: 15 amino acids. CDR1 SGHVS and CDR2 FQNEAQ come from the germline V gene. CDR3 sequence: CASSPPSVKWDEQFF. CDR3 nucleotide sequence: TGTGCCAGCAGCCCACCTAGCGTGAAGTGGGATGAGCAGTTCTTC.

The chain recombines TRBV2 with TRBJ2-5, with D possibly matching TRBD1 (6 bases). Germline lookup yields CDR1 SNHLY and CDR2 FYNNEI. V was shortened by 8 bases and J by 4 bases, with 14 bases between the two germline ends. The CDR3 loop spans 13 amino acids. CDR3 bases: TGTGCCAGCTGCACAGGGTCTAGAGAGACCCAGTACTTC. Amino acid sequence: CASCTGSRETQYF.

The chain combines TRBV4-3 with TRBJ2-1, with 9 bases that match TRBD2. This CDR3 region has 16 residues. CDR1 and CDR2 (germline): LGHNA, YSLEER. V lost 1 base to trimming and J lost 4 bases; unmatched junction nucleotides: 5. The CDR3 DNA reads TGCGCCAGCAGCCAAGGGGCGGGAGGGCCTTACAATGAGCAGTTCTTC. As protein: CASSQGAGGPYNEQFF.

The chain recombines TRBV29-1 with TRBJ2-2, with D possibly matching TRBD2 (6 bases). The CDR3 has 14 amino acids. V lost 4 bases to trimming and J lost 1 base, with 10 bases between them. Germline CDR1 is SQVTM and CDR2 is ANQGSEA. The CDR3 here is CSVVGGMNTGELFF. The DNA of the CDR3 is TGCAGCGTTGTAGGAGGGATGAACACCGGGGAGCTGTTTTTT.

In this sample, this clone turned up once. The genes are TRBV2 and TRBJ1-2; D unresolved. Germline V gene data show CDR1 as SNHLY and CDR2 as FYNNEI. The CDR3 runs to 13 residues. V lost 3 bases and J 6 bases, leaving 11 bases between the germline ends. The chain's CDR3 is CASSDGGRNGYTF. The CDR3 DNA sequence: TGTGCCAGCAGTGACGGAGGGCGGAATGGCTACACCTTC.